Below, 24 T cell receptor beta chains from the same sample are listed, as sequenced in a study of T cell repertoires in cytomegalovirus infection. TCRdb passed the reads through MiXCR, listing each CDR3 protein once. The sample includes approximately 350,000 distinct CDR3 sequences, approximately 35% of them seen just once. These TCRs' antigens remain unknown. This specimen consisted of cultured PBMCs, obtained from culture after CMV antigen stimulation. These receptors were taken from a human donor in good health (CMV status not recorded). Some clones in this sample may be carry-over from other donors' samples.

The chain is built from TRBV25-1 and TRBJ1-1; TRBD1 might be the D (6 bases). CDR1 and CDR2 from the germline V gene are MGHDK and SYGVNS. The V end was cut by 1 base, the J end by 0 bases, with 15 bases between. The CDR3 runs to 17 residues. The CDR3 sequence is CASSELGGGSMNTEAFF. The CDR3, as DNA: TGTGCCAGCAGTGAATTAGGGGGGGGCTCCATGAACACTGAAGCTTTCTTT.

A few counts support this clonotype. The CDR3: CASSLSLAGGATDTQYF. CDR3 nucleotide sequence: TGTGCCAGCAGTTTGAGCCTAGCGGGAGGAGCAACAGATACGCAGTATTTT. This sequence joins TRBV6-2 or TRBV6-3 and TRBJ2-3; 11 bases map to TRBD2. V lost 4 bases to trimming and J lost 3 bases; unmatched junction nucleotides: 9. The length of the CDR3 is 17 residues. Germline-derived CDR1 and CDR2 are MNHEY and SVGEGT.

V is TRBV27 and J is TRBJ2-3; TRBD2 is a possible D gene (5 bases). Between the trimmed V and J ends, which lost 1 base and 2 bases, there was a span of 13 bases. From germline, CDR1 is MNHEY and CDR2 SMNVEV (reference sequence). The CDR3 is made up of 16 amino acids. CDR3 region: CASSLYPSPHTDTQYF. CDR3 DNA: TGTGCCAGCAGTTTATACCCTAGCCCTCACACAGATACGCAGTATTTT.

This clonotype was seen a few times. The V gene is TRBV7-2, the J gene TRBJ2-4; 7 bases fit TRBD1. This CDR3 has 13 amino acids. Trimming at V came to 4 bases and at J to 10 bases, leaving 7 bases not matched to a gene. The germline V gene encodes CDR1 SGHTA and CDR2 FQGNSA. The CDR3 nucleotides read TGTGCCAGCAGCTCAACGGGACAGCGGATTCAGTACTTC. Its translation is CASSSTGQRIQYF.

The V and J genes are TRBV10-3 and TRBJ2-1; 9 bases align to TRBD2. J lost 4 bases, V lost 3 bases, and 7 bases had no gene match. Germline V gene sequence: CDR1 ENHRY, CDR2 SYGVKD. The length of the CDR3 is 16 residues. The CDR3 spells CAISDSTSGEYNEQFF. CDR3 coding DNA: TGTGCCATCAGTGATTCGACTAGCGGAGAATACAATGAGCAGTTCTTC.

This clonotype showed up just a few times. The chain has TRBV4-1 and TRBJ1-2, with TRBD1 as a possible D gene (5 bases). Between the trimmed V and J ends, which lost 4 bases and 8 bases, there was a span of 17 bases. Germline lookup yields CDR1 MGHRA and CDR2 YSYEKL. There are 14 residues in the CDR3. The CDR3 loop reads CASSLEGGVGGYTF. As DNA, the CDR3 is TGCGCCAGCAGCCTGGAGGGAGGGGTCGGGGGCTACACCTTC.

This clonotype came up a few times. The J gene is TRBJ2-3, the V gene TRBV7-9, with 7 positions matching TRBD2. V was clipped by 5 bases and J by 2 bases; unmatched bases: 10. Germline lookup yields CDR1 SEHNR and CDR2 FQNEAQ (reference sequence). The length of the CDR3 is 16 residues. The CDR3 DNA follows: TGTGCCAGCAGCCCCGAGGGAGGGGCCCACACAGATACGCAGTATTTT. This translates into CASSPEGGAHTDTQYF.

Ten or more counts support this clonotype. The chain recombines TRBV19 with TRBJ1-1, with 9 bases identical to TRBD1. Germline assignment: CDR1 LNHDA and CDR2 SQIVND (reference sequence). The CDR3 length is 14 residues. V lost 5 bases, J lost 4 bases, and 5 bases stayed unmatched. In DNA, the CDR3 is TGTGCCAGTAGTGCGGACAGGGGCGGCACTGAAGCTTTCTTT. It is translated as CASSADRGGTEAFF.

This clonotype showed up just a few times. This chain uses TRBV5-4 with TRBJ2-2; TRBD2 matches at 8 bases. The CDR3 has 16 residues. Germline CDR1 is SGHNT and CDR2 is YYREEE (reference sequence). Trimming took 4 bases from V and 5 from J; bases not matched to a gene: 10. The CDR3 sequence is CASSPEAGVDTGELFF. DNA for the CDR3: TGTGCCAGCAGCCCGGAAGCGGGAGTGGATACCGGGGAGCTGTTTTTT.

V and J are TRBV11-2 and TRBJ2-5, with 8 positions matching TRBD2. The CDR3 consists of 16 residues. Germline V gene lookup returns CDR1 SGHAT and CDR2 FQNNGV. V shed 5 bases, J shed 5 bases, and the junction held 13 bases outside the gene matches. CDR3 nucleotide sequence: TGTGCCAGCAGCCCGAGACTATCGGGAGGGCGGGAGACCCAGTACTTC. Translation gives CASSPRLSGGRETQYF.

This clonotype was seen a few times. This rearrangement joins TRBV10-3 to TRBJ2-2; the match to TRBD2 covers 7 bases. Germline V lookup: CDR1 ENHRY, CDR2 SYGVKD. V trimming: 4 bases; J trimming: 6 bases; junction bases outside the gene matches: 8. The CDR3 extends over 15 amino acids. DNA for the CDR3: TGTGCCATCAGTGGGGGCAGCGGGACCGCCGGGGAGCTGTTTTTT. Residues: CAISGGSGTAGELFF.

This rearrangement joins TRBV4-1 to TRBJ1-2; 9 bases fit TRBD1. Germline V lookup: CDR1 MGHRA, CDR2 YSYEKL. This CDR3 spans 16 amino acids. With 4 bases clipped from V and 7 bases from J, the junction kept 13 bases outside the gene matches. CDR3 bases: TGCGCCAGCAGCCTACAACCCGGGACAGGGACCCGTGGCTACACCTTC. Translating it yields CASSLQPGTGTRGYTF.

The V gene is TRBV15, the J gene TRBJ2-4; 7 nucleotides align to TRBD2. The CDR3 consists of 17 residues. The J segment lost 0 bases and the V segment lost 3 bases, leaving 8 bases of the junction unmatched. Germline V lookup: CDR1 LNHNV, CDR2 YYDKDF (reference sequence). The CDR3 is CATSRGLTQGAKNIQYF. CDR3 nucleotide sequence: TGTGCCACCAGCAGGGGACTAACCCAAGGAGCCAAAAACATTCAGTACTTC.

This clonotype was picked up a small number of times. The chain uses TRBV4-1 and TRBJ2-1; no clear D gene. Germline V gene lookup returns CDR1 MGHRA and CDR2 YSYEKL. Trimming left V 0 bases short and J 9 bases short, with 12 bases between. This CDR3 comprises 14 residues. The CDR3 spells CASSQEGEVTEQFF. The CDR3 DNA is TGCGCCAGCAGCCAAGAAGGAGAAGTGACTGAGCAGTTCTTC.

CDR3 DNA: TGTGCCAGCAGCCCACCCCGGGGTTTCGATGAGCAGTTCTTC. It encodes CASSPPRGFDEQFF. This chain joins TRBV9 and TRBJ2-1; weak D call: TRBD2 (5 bases). CDR3 size: 14 residues. V was pared by 4 bases and J by 8 bases, with 16 bases between. Germline values: CDR1 SGDLS, CDR2 YYNGEE. Using reference TRBV9 and TRBJ2-1 for the parts outside the CDR3, the full variable domain is DSGVTQTPKHLITATGQRVTLRCSPRSGDLSVYWYQQSLDQGLQFLIQYYNGEERAKGNILERFSAQQFPDLHSELNLSSLELGDSALYFCASSPPRGFDEQFFGPGTRLTVL.

V gene TRBV7-2 combines with J gene TRBJ2-3, with TRBD2 identical over 9 bases. The V gene's germline CDR1 is SGHTA and CDR2 FQGNSA. Unmatched junction bases numbered 2, after V lost 4 bases and J lost 0 bases. This CDR3 spans 15 amino acids. CDR3 region: CASSSSGASTDTQYF. CDR3 in DNA: TGTGCCAGCAGCTCTAGCGGGGCTAGCACAGATACGCAGTATTTT.

V usage is TRBV19 and J usage is TRBJ2-1, with D tentatively TRBD1 (5 bases). Per the germline V gene, CDR1 is LNHDA and CDR2 is SQIVND (reference sequence). V was clipped by 3 bases and J by 10 bases, with 10 bases between them. The CDR3 runs 12 residues. The CDR3 sequence is CASSIDRQEQFF. The DNA for the CDR3 is TGTGCCAGTAGTATCGATCGACAGGAGCAGTTCTTC.

The chain links TRBV4-2 to TRBJ2-2; D uncertain. Germline CDR1 and CDR2: LGHNA and YNFKEQ. V shed 2 bases and J shed 0 bases, with 10 bases lying between them. This CDR3 spans 16 amino acids. This CDR3 is CASSQQLQTNTGELFF. CDR3 coding DNA: TGTGCCAGCAGCCAACAGCTACAAACGAACACCGGGGAGCTGTTTTTT.

CDR3 residues: CASSPRTGTTGELFF. The CDR3 DNA is TGTGCCAGCAGTCCCCGGACAGGGACGACCGGGGAGCTGTTTTTT. The chain carries TRBV6-1 and TRBJ2-2, with 8 bases fitting TRBD1. The CDR3 has 15 residues. V lost 5 bases and J lost 5; bases outside the gene matches: 7. CDR1 and CDR2 from the germline V gene are MNHNS and SASEGT.

This clonotype was observed once. The chain carries TRBV7-6 and TRBJ1-1; D gene ambiguous. The V end was cut by 1 base, the J end by 3 bases, with 12 bases between. CDR3 length: 15 amino acids. Germline V gives CDR1 SGHVS, CDR2 FNYEAQ. The CDR3 loop is CASSLETLIYTEAFF. The CDR3 nucleotides are TGTGCCAGCAGCTTAGAGACCTTGATTTACACTGAAGCTTTCTTT. Complete variable domain (other parts from reference TRBV7-6 and TRBJ1-1): GAGVSQSPRYKVTKRGQDVALRCDPISGHVSLYWYRQALGQGPEFLTYFNYEAQQDKSGLPNDRFSAERPEGSISTLTIQRTEQRDSAMYRCASSLETLIYTEAFFGQGTRLTVV.

The chain joins TRBV7-2 to TRBJ1-1; 9 bases agree with TRBD1. Germline V gene lookup returns CDR1 SGHTA and CDR2 FQGNSA. The CDR3 is made up of 13 amino acids. The junction had 9 bases not matched to a gene; V was cut back by 7 bases and J by 9 bases. The CDR3 reads CASTPGGTGKAFF. The CDR3 nucleotides are TGTGCCAGCACCCCAGGCGGGACAGGGAAAGCTTTCTTT.

This sequence joins TRBV11-2 and TRBJ2-7, with 8 positions matching TRBD2. V dropped 9 bases and J dropped 0; count of bases not matched to a gene: 4. Germline CDR1 SGHAT, CDR2 FQNNGV. There are 13 residues in the CDR3. The CDR3 region has the DNA TGTGCCAGTAATAGCGGGATCTCCTACGAGCAGTACTTC. As protein: CASNSGISYEQYF.

The rearrangement uses TRBV7-2 and TRBJ2-1; tentative D call: TRBD1 (6 bases). The CDR3 has 15 amino acids. Germline V gene sequence: CDR1 SGHTA, CDR2 FQGNSA. V was shortened by 8 bases and J by 1 base, with 15 bases between the two germline ends. The CDR3 is CASRRGGSSYNEQFF. The CDR3 DNA follows: TGTGCCAGCCGCAGGGGCGGGTCATCCTACAATGAGCAGTTCTTC.

This clonotype was picked up many times. The V and J genes are TRBV29-1 and TRBJ2-3; TRBD1 aligns across 7 bases. The CDR3 consists of 14 residues. Germline V lookup: CDR1 SQVTM, CDR2 ANQGSEA. V trimming: 3 bases; J trimming: 2 bases; junction bases outside the gene matches: 5. The CDR3 coding sequence is TGCAGCGTTGATGACAGGGTAATCACAGATACGCAGTATTTT. Its translation: CSVDDRVITDTQYF.